This is a list of T cell receptor beta chains from one sample in a study of blood T cells in healthy people across ages. TCRdb re-called the 5' RACE reads through MiXCR, storing one row per CDR3 protein. The repertoire holds 1.5 million to 2 million distinct CDR3 sequences, with 49% as singletons. Sequenced: blood. The source of these receptors is a woman in her thirties or forties in good health. Each CDR3 is given with its conserved first and last residue. A D gene is named only where the DNA matches it firmly. The listing skips clone size in some rows; elsewhere it reads once, few, many or a size class.

V gene	clone size	J gene	D gene	CDR3 protein	CDR3 DNA
TRBV6-5	few	TRBJ2-1	.	CASSYSTPSSNNEQFF	TGTGCCAGCAGTTACTCGACCCCAAGCAGCAACAATGAGCAGTTCTTC
TRBV2	.	TRBJ2-7	TRBD1	CASSEFMGQGGEQYF	TGTGCCAGCAGTGAATTTATGGGACAGGGAGGCGAGCAGTACTTC
TRBV6-5	.	TRBJ2-1	TRBD2	CASSYASGGADEFF	TGTGCCAGCAGCTACGCTAGCGGGGGGGCCGATGAGTTCTTC
TRBV7-2	.	TRBJ2-5	TRBD1	CASSGTDKETQYF	TGTGCCAGCAGCGGGACAGACAAAGAGACCCAGTACTTC
TRBV27	few	TRBJ2-3	TRBD2	CASSRGRGGPTDTQYF	TGTGCCAGCAGTCGAGGGCGGGGGGGCCCCACAGATACGCAGTATTTT
TRBV5-1	.	TRBJ2-1	.	CASSLDASHYEQFF	TGCGCCAGCAGCTTGGATGCTAGTCATTATGAGCAGTTCTTC
TRBV6-5	.	TRBJ1-2	TRBD1	CASSYGTGRDGYTF	TGTGCCAGCAGTTACGGGACAGGGAGGGATGGCTACACCTTC
TRBV5-1	.	TRBJ2-5	TRBD2	CASLSGTSGGQTQYF	TGCGCCAGCTTGTCCGGGACTAGCGGGGGACAGACCCAGTACTTC
TRBV6-6	.	TRBJ2-3	TRBD1	CASSYPTGTGVTDTQYF	TGTGCCAGCAGTTACCCAACCGGGACAGGGGTCACAGATACGCAGTATTTT
TRBV6-6	few	TRBJ2-7	.	CASDLGGYEQYF	TGTGCCAGCGACCTTGGCGGCTACGAGCAGTACTTC
TRBV6-6	.	TRBJ2-5	.	CASSYDGVQETQYF	TGTGCCAGCAGTTACGATGGAGTCCAAGAGACCCAGTACTTC
TRBV9	.	TRBJ1-6	TRBD1	CASGKTGGGSPLHF	TGTGCCAGCGGAAAAACAGGGGGCGGTTCACCCCTCCACTTT
TRBV12-3/TRBV12-4	.	TRBJ2-5	.	CASSEQGLETQYF	TGTGCCAGCAGCGAACAGGGTTTGGAGACCCAGTACTTC
TRBV4-3	.	TRBJ1-2	.	CASASQGQDYGYTF	TGCGCCAGTGCCAGCCAGGGGCAGGACTATGGCTACACCTTC
TRBV5-1	.	TRBJ2-7	TRBD1	CASSAGTGGIEQYF	TGCGCCAGCAGCGCCGGGACAGGGGGAATCGAGCAGTACTTC
TRBV20-1	.	TRBJ2-7	.	CSARVPPSYEQYF	TGCAGTGCTAGGGTCCCGCCATCCTACGAGCAGTACTTC
TRBV12-3/TRBV12-4	few	TRBJ2-6	.	CASSPGLYGANVLTF	TGTGCCAGCAGCCCCGGGCTTTATGGGGCCAACGTCCTGACTTTC
TRBV3-1	.	TRBJ2-3	.	CASSQAGTTTDTQYF	TGTGCCAGCAGCCAAGCCGGGACCACCACAGATACGCAGTATTTT
TRBV7-9	.	TRBJ2-5	TRBD2	CASSPRLAGRETQYF	TGTGCCAGCAGCCCCCGACTAGCGGGGAGAGAGACCCAGTACTTC
TRBV12-3/TRBV12-4	.	TRBJ2-7	.	CASSSSDSSYEQYF	TGTGCCAGCAGTTCATCCGATTCGTCCTACGAGCAGTACTTC